This T cell receptor (beta chain) was obtained from a study of blood T cell repertoires in COVID-19. The wider study: Acute and convalescent COVID-19 samples came from the United States, Italy and Spain.

Methods used by the authors: Amplification from reference gene primers served as the basis for estimated nucleated cell counts. TCRdb keeps only in-frame clones here, not all; method: immunoSEQ multiplex PCR. The DNA gave D and trimming, while V, J and clone size come from that table. This sample has more than 200,000 clones, with around four fifths found just once. V trimming: 0 bases; J trimming: 4 bases; junction bases outside the gene matches: 3. Germline loops: CDR1 LGHDT, CDR2 YNNKEL (reference sequence). CDR3 size: 15 residues. This rearrangement joins TRBV3-1 (or the pseudogene TRBV3-2) to TRBJ2-5; 9 bases align to TRBD1. The sequenced material came from peripheral blood. This receptor was taken from a woman between 40 and 55 years old with active or convalescent COVID-19. The CDR3 DNA reads as TGTGCCAGCAGCCAAGACCCGGACAGGGGAGAGACCCAGTACTTC. Encoded protein: CASSQDPDRGETQYF.